This section outlines one T cell receptor (beta chain) sequence together with its context. What antigen it recognizes has not been identified. Base qualities are not recorded, but no much larger clone differs from it by a single base. The immunoSEQ Assay, a bias-controlled multiplex PCR, was used to amplify TCRbeta CDR3 regions from genomic DNA. For the original study's pipeline: Within the assay, amplification of reference gene primers was used to estimate how many nucleated cells each sample contained. Sequence reads were collapsed and filtered to measure the absolute abundance of every unique TCRbeta CDR3 rearrangement. Productive Simpson clonality was computed per sample as the square root of Simpson's diversity index over productive rearrangements. Held by TCRdb, this immuneACCESS table contains in-frame sequences only and omits some clones. Under half of the omission traces to an unresolved V gene where checked; the cause of the rest is unknown. V and J calls and clone size are those listed in that table; D and trimming were worked out from the DNA. The sample table shows 250,000 to 300,000 clones, and nearly 90% are seen once. The ten largest clones add up to approximately 1% of the sample.

Participants in the prospective study were aged roughly 18 to 90 years, lived in about two dozen United States geographic areas, and enrolled through a virtual design. To assign participants to cohorts, the prospective study relied on clinical history that participants themselves reported in a screening survey and a study questionnaire. Recovered participants in ImmuneRACE Cohort 3 were defined as having two consecutive negative NP/OP PCR tests, clearance from a healthcare professional, or resolution of symptoms. Each participant in the prospective study had whole blood, serum and a nasopharyngeal or oropharyngeal swab collected by mobile phlebotomists. Prospective study participants could optionally give additional blood draws and questionnaires over an approximately 2-month period. Prospective study blood samples were shipped either frozen or at room temperature before DNA extraction. The CDR3 starts with the cysteine, ends with the phenylalanine, and has 16 residues. Of the read, only the CDR3 DNA is kept; its 48 bases are in frame from base 1. CDR1 and CDR2, per the germline V gene (reference sequence), are SGHNT and YYREEE. V trim: 1 base; J trim: 4 bases; unmatched bases: 9.

These data originate in a study of blood T cell repertoires in COVID-19 (dated by TCRdb to the early 2020s). Context from the whole study: Collaborator samples came from the United States, Italy and Spain and covered acute and convalescent phases of COVID-19. The prospective study material was composed of cDNA or gDNA derived from T cells, B-cell-depleted T cells, or PBMCs. Deeply sampled blood TCRbeta repertoires from subjects exposed to, actively infected with, or recovered from COVID-19 were included in the dataset. The repertoires were released in a freely available public database intended as a resource for research on the immune response to SARS-CoV-2. Samples came from the ongoing ImmuneRACE study (first 160 participants) plus 1,254 subjects from 6 global collaborators. The sample metadata nearly always contained a de-identified subject ID, COVID-19 status, age in years and sex. Where available, HLA class I and class II types were obtained from metadata supplied by the sample provider rather than from assay-based typing. What the work shows at the level of the full study, not this receptor alone: How much clinical and demographic metadata was included differed by source and by participant, and the metadata was provided uncurated.

Recombination joined TRBV5-4 with TRBJ2-5; the central 8 bases match TRBD1. The receptor was derived from a woman aged 25 to 39 who had recovered from COVID-19. Sequenced sample: PBMCs or T cells enriched from blood (not recorded which). The DNA sequence is as follows: TGTGCCAGCAGCTTGTTCCAGGGGGCGCGGGGAGAGACCCAGTACTTC. Its translation reads: CASSLFQGARGETQYF. Reference TRBV5-4 and TRBJ2-5 proteins supply the regions before and after the CDR3; the full variable domain is: ETGVTQSPTHLIKTRGQQVTLRCSSQSGHNTVSWYQQALGQGPQFIFQYYREEENGRGNFPPRFSGLQFPNYSSELNVNALELDDSALYLCASSLFQGARGETQYFGPGTRLLVL.